The clone carrying this T cell receptor (beta chain) was seen more than once but under ten times. Antigen unknown. This record belongs to a study of beta chain features in type 1 diabetes. The study's findings and limits: All four CD4+ subsets of Type 1 diabetes patients contained TCRB CDR3s that were moderately but significantly shorter. For type 1 diabetes patients, VDJ junctions showed fewer insertions and more deletions.

By way of CD45RO/CCR7/CD25/CD127/CD95/CD27, the CD4+ regulatory, stem cell-like memory, central memory and naive cells were sorted. This CDR3 spans 11 amino acids. Germline-derived CDR1 and CDR2 are SNHLY and FYNNEI. Trimming left V 4 bases short and J 6 bases short, with 7 bases between. Investigators reverse transcribed all isolated RNA, so they sequenced expressed TCRB transcripts. Clones were read by immunoSEQ multiplex PCR, and TCRdb kept only the in-frame ones, dropping some. The repertoire holds 240,000 or so clones, with around 14% as singletons. Sequencing was carried out using naive CD4+ T cells from blood. This TCR derives from a man aged 25-45 years with type 1 diabetes. This chain connects TRBV2 to TRBJ2-7; D not resolved. The DNA of the CDR3 is TGTGCCAGCAGTGGAGGTGCCGAGCAGTACTTC. This sequence encodes CASSGGAEQYF. Supplemented by reference TRBV2 and TRBJ2-7, the full variable domain reads EPEVTQTPSHQVTQMGQEVILRCVPISNHLYFYWYRQILGQKVEFLVSFYNNEISEKSEIFDDQFSVERPDGSNFTLKIRSTKLEDSAMYFCASSGGAEQYFGPGTRLTVT.